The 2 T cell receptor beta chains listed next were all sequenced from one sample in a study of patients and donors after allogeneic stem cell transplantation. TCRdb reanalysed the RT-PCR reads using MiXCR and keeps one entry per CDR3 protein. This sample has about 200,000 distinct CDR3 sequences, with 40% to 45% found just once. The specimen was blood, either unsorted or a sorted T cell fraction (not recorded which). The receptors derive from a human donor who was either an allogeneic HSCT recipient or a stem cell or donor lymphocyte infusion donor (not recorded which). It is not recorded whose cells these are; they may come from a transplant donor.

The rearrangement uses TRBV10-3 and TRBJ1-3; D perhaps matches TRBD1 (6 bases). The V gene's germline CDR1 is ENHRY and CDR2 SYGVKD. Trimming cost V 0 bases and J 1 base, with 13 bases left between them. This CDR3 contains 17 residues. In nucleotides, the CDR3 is TGTGCCATCAGTGAGTCGGGACAAGTCCCATCTGGAAACACCATATATTTT. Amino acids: CAISESGQVPSGNTIYF.

CDR3 amino acids: CASSLEGPQYQETQYF. The CDR3 nucleotides read TGTGCCAGCAGTTTAGAGGGACCTCAGTACCAAGAGACCCAGTACTTC. The rearrangement links TRBV28 to TRBJ2-5, with D perhaps TRBD1 or TRBD2 (5 bases each). The CDR3 covers 16 residues. The V and J ends lost 2 bases and 0 bases respectively, with 13 bases between them. Per germline, CDR1 MDHEN and CDR2 SYDVKM. Looking up the rest from reference TRBV28 and TRBJ2-5 gives the full variable domain: DVKVTQSSRYLVKRTGEKVFLECVQDMDHENMFWYRQDPGLGLRLIYFSYDVKMKEKGDIPEGYSVSREKKERFSLILESASTNQTSMYLCASSLEGPQYQETQYFGPGTRLLVL.